This is a list of T cell receptor beta chains from one sample in a study of CD8 T cells in Susac syndrome. TCRdb re-analysed the immunoSEQ multiplex PCR reads in MiXCR, keeping a single row per CDR3 protein. Among 150,000 or so distinct CDR3 sequences listed, about 94% were seen once. The specimen sequenced was CD8+ T cells from PBMCs. The receptors come from a human donor with multiple sclerosis. The CDR3 runs from the conserved cysteine through the conserved F or W. The D gene is left open where the match is weak. Only part of the rows carry a size: once, few, many, or a class if the clone is expanded.

TRBV12-3/TRBV12-4	.	TRBJ2-1	.	TGTGCCAGCAGTATACCGGGGGATGAGCAGTTCTTC	CASSIPGDEQFF
TRBV12-5	.	TRBJ2-5	.	TGTGCTAGTGGTCACAACCCCAGCCCCCAGTACTTC	CASGHNPSPQYF
TRBV29-1	.	TRBJ1-1	.	TGCAGCGTTGAAGAGACAGGTCTAGTTGAGTCTGAAGCTTTCTTT	CSVEETGLVESEAFF
TRBV7-9	.	TRBJ2-1	.	TGTGCCAGCAGCTCCCGGGACCACCCGTTCAATGAGCAGTTCTTC	CASSSRDHPFNEQFF
TRBV20-1	.	TRBJ1-1	.	TGCAGTGCTAGAGATCTCGTCAGTATGAACACTGAAGCTTTCTTT	CSARDLVSMNTEAFF
TRBV2	TRBD1	TRBJ2-7	.	TGTGCCAGCAGTGGGACAGGGGTTGCCTACGAGCAGTACTTC	CASSGTGVAYEQYF
TRBV4-1	.	TRBJ2-5	few	TGCGCCAGCAGCCAAGGGGGGAGGGAGACCCAGTACTTC	CASSQGGRETQYF
TRBV29-1	.	TRBJ2-7	.	TGCAGCGCCGTTGGTGGTCAATTGAGCGAGCAGTACTTC	CSAVGGQLSEQYF
TRBV12-3/TRBV12-4	.	TRBJ1-2	.	TGTGCCAGCACCGGATGGGGCTATGGCTACACCTTC	CASTGWGYGYTF
TRBV12-3/TRBV12-4	TRBD2	TRBJ2-1	.	TGTGCCAGCAGACTAGCGGGGGTGGAGCAGTTCTTC	CASRLAGVEQFF
TRBV5-4	TRBD2	TRBJ2-1	.	TGTGCCAGCAGCATAGGACTAGCGGGGACCTACAATGAGCAGTTCTTC	CASSIGLAGTYNEQFF
TRBV13	.	TRBJ2-2	.	TGTGCCAGCAGCCGCACCGGGGAGCTGTTTTTT	CASSRTGELFF
TRBV30	.	TRBJ2-3	.	TGTGCTGGGAGGTGGTTCCCAGATACGCAGTATTTT	CAGRWFPDTQYF
TRBV6-6	.	TRBJ2-1	.	TGTGCCAGCTCCGGGACTGGCTACAATGAGCAGTTCTTC	CASSGTGYNEQFF
TRBV9	TRBD2	TRBJ2-7	.	TGTGCCAGCAGCGTAGATGAGGCGGGGGACTACGAGCAGTACTTC	CASSVDEAGDYEQYF
TRBV4-1	.	TRBJ1-2	.	TGCGCCAGCAGCCAAGACCCAGAGTATGGCTACACCTTC	CASSQDPEYGYTF
TRBV7-2	.	TRBJ1-6	.	TGTGCCAGCAGCCCAATATCCGGGGGGAATTCACCCCTCCACTTT	CASSPISGGNSPLHF
TRBV12-3/TRBV12-4	.	TRBJ2-1	.	TGTGCCAGCAGTTTTAAAATCGGACAGTTCGATGAGCAGTTCTTC	CASSFKIGQFDEQFF
TRBV6-1	.	TRBJ2-7	.	TGTGCCAGCAGTCGGGGACTGGAGAGATCCTACGAGCAGTACTTC	CASSRGLERSYEQYF
TRBV25-1	.	TRBJ2-5	.	TGTGCCAGCAGTGGGCCCCGCCACGAGACCCAGTACTTC	CASSGPRHETQYF
TRBV2	TRBD2	TRBJ2-1	.	TGTGCCAGCTGGGAGGGGACGGCCGATGAGCAGTTCTTC	CASWEGTADEQFF
TRBV29-1	.	TRBJ2-5	once	TGCAGCGTTGGGCAGGGGGGCCAAGAGACCCAGTACTTC	CSVGQGGQETQYF
TRBV7-9	.	TRBJ1-2	.	TGTGCCAGCAGCTTTCCCAGGGTAATCGATGGCTACACCTTC	CASSFPRVIDGYTF
TRBV4-2	.	TRBJ2-1	.	TGTGCCAGCAGCCAAGCGGGCCGAGAAGGGGATGAGCAGTTCTTC	CASSQAGREGDEQFF
TRBV30	.	TRBJ1-2	.	TGTGCCTGGATCCCTCGGGGCTACACCTTC	CAWIPRGYTF
TRBV4-1	.	TRBJ2-5	once	TGCGCCAGCAGCCAATATCAGACAGACCTGAGGGAGACCCAGTACTTC	CASSQYQTDLRETQYF
TRBV5-4	TRBD1	TRBJ2-2	once	TGTGCCAGCAGCGGTGAAGGGGGCATCGGGGAGCTGTTTTTT	CASSGEGGIGELFF
TRBV4-1	.	TRBJ2-7	.	TGCGCCAGCAGCCAAGGCAGGGGAACCTACGAGCAGTACTTC	CASSQGRGTYEQYF
TRBV5-6	.	TRBJ2-1	.	TGTGCCAGCAGCCCTCCCGGGGACAATGAGCAGTTCTTC	CASSPPGDNEQFF
TRBV7-2	TRBD2	TRBJ2-3	.	TGTGCCAGCAGCTCCCCCCTAGCGCCGACTAGCGGGGGCACAGATACGCAGTATTTT	CASSSPLAPTSGGTDTQYF
TRBV30	.	TRBJ2-1	few	TGTGCTTGGAGTCTCGGGGGGCGAAAGGATGAGCAGTTCTTC	CAWSLGGRKDEQFF
TRBV2	.	TRBJ1-2	.	TGTGCCAGTAATGACTATGGCTACACCTTC	CASNDYGYTF
TRBV28	.	TRBJ2-7	.	TGTGCCAGCAGTCTCCTCGACAGGACGGCGAACTACGAGCAGTACTTC	CASSLLDRTANYEQYF
TRBV20-1	TRBD1	TRBJ1-2	.	TGCAGTGCTATTCCGGGACAGGGGCGCCGTGGCTACACCTTC	CSAIPGQGRRGYTF
TRBV20-1	TRBD1	TRBJ2-3	.	TGCAGTGCTAGTGACAGGGCGGGCACAGATACGCAGTATTTT	CSASDRAGTDTQYF
TRBV6-5	TRBD1	TRBJ1-2	.	TGTGCCAGCAGTTCCCCGGACTTGGACAGGGGAAACTCCAACTATGGCTACACCTTC	CASSSPDLDRGNSNYGYTF
TRBV7-8	.	TRBJ1-5	once	TGTGCCAGCAGCGTTACAGCAAGTGGCAATCAGCCCCAGCATTTT	CASSVTASGNQPQHF
TRBV5-8	.	TRBJ1-1	.	TGTGCCAGCAGCCTGTTAGCTTTCTTT	CASSLLAFF
TRBV9	TRBD1	TRBJ1-2	.	TGTGCCAGCAGCGTAGTCCCGACCGGGACAGAACCACTCGGCGGCTACACCTTC	CASSVVPTGTEPLGGYTF
TRBV20-1	TRBD1	TRBJ1-4	.	TGCAGTGCTAGGCCTCCGGGACAGGGTATGGAAAAACTGTTTTTT	CSARPPGQGMEKLFF
TRBV20-1	.	TRBJ2-1	.	TGCAGTGCCCCCGACTCCAATGAGCAGTTCTTC	CSAPDSNEQFF
TRBV2	.	TRBJ2-7	.	TGTGCCAGCAGCGACAGGTTTACCTACGAGCAGTACTTC	CASSDRFTYEQYF
TRBV20-1	TRBD2	TRBJ2-1	.	TGCAGTGCTAGAGAGGCTAGCGGCCTTTACAATGAGCAGTTCTTC	CSAREASGLYNEQFF
TRBV2	.	TRBJ2-1	.	TGTGCCAGCAGTAGGACAGTAGCTAGGAATGAGCAGTTCTTC	CASSRTVARNEQFF
TRBV9	TRBD2	TRBJ2-1	.	TGTGCCAGCAGCGTAGGAATTAGCGGGGGCTACAATGAGCAGTTCTTC	CASSVGISGGYNEQFF
TRBV28	TRBD2	TRBJ2-7	.	TGTGCCAGCAGTTTGGGCCGGGGAGGGATAGCCTACGAGCAGTACTTC	CASSLGRGGIAYEQYF
TRBV5-1	.	TRBJ1-1	once	TGCGCCAGCCCCTCCGCCCAGGGTAGGAGGAACACTGAAGCTTTCTTT	CASPSAQGRRNTEAFF
TRBV29-1	.	TRBJ2-3	once	TGCAGCGTCCCCGCGGGGCCTAGCACAGATACGCAGTATTTT	CSVPAGPSTDTQYF
TRBV30	.	TRBJ1-5	.	TGTGCCTGGAGTCCCCCAGGGCGGCGTTTTGTGCCCCAGCATTTT	CAWSPPGRRFVPQHF
TRBV29-1	TRBD1	TRBJ1-5	.	TGCAGCGTTCAGACAGGGGGAAGCAATCAGCCCCAGCATTTT	CSVQTGGSNQPQHF
TRBV4-2	.	TRBJ1-2	once	TGTGCCAGCAGCCAAGATAAGGGCCACGGCTACACCTTC	CASSQDKGHGYTF
TRBV5-6	.	TRBJ2-1	.	TGTGCCAGCAGCACGACAGGGTGGAGGGGCTCCTACAATGAGCAGTTCTTC	CASSTTGWRGSYNEQFF
TRBV4-1	.	TRBJ2-7	.	TGCGCCAGCAGCGAGGGACAAAACTACGAGCAGTACTTC	CASSEGQNYEQYF
TRBV14	.	TRBJ1-2	.	TGTGCCAGCAGCCAAGGAAGGGGGGGAGGCTACACCTTC	CASSQGRGGGYTF
TRBV20-1	TRBD1	TRBJ2-7	.	TGCAGTGTTCCCACGGGTACAGGGGCCTACGAGCAGTACTTC	CSVPTGTGAYEQYF
TRBV20-1	.	TRBJ1-2	.	TGCAGTGCTCTCGACCCGGTTTTATCGGGCTACACCTTC	CSALDPVLSGYTF
TRBV4-2	.	TRBJ1-6	.	TGTGCCAGCGGGAACTCACCCCTCCACTTT	CASGNSPLHF
TRBV6-2/TRBV6-3	.	TRBJ2-3	.	TGTGCCAGCAGGGACACAGATACGCAGTATTTT	CASRDTDTQYF
TRBV7-8	.	TRBJ2-7	.	TGTGCCTGCGCGGGACGGGGAATTTCCTACGAGCAGTACTTC	CACAGRGISYEQYF
TRBV20-1	.	TRBJ1-5	.	TGCAGTGCTAGAGCGAACAGGGCCGGAGGCAATCAGCCCCAGCATTTT	CSARANRAGGNQPQHF